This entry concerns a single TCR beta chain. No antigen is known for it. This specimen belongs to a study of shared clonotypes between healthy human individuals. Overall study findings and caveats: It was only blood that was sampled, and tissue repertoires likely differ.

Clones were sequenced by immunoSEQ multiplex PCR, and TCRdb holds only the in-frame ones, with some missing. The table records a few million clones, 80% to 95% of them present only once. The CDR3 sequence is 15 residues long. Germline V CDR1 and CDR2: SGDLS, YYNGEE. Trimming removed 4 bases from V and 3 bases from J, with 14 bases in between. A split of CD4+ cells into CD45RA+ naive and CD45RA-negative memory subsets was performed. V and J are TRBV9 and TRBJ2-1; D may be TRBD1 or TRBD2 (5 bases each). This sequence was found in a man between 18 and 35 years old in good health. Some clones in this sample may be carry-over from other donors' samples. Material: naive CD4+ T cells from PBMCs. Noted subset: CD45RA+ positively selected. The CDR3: CASSPFGGYYNEQFF. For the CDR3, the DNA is TGTGCCAGCAGCCCCTTTGGGGGTTACTACAATGAGCAGTTCTTC.